A selection of T cell receptor beta chains follows, all from one sample in a study of cytomegalovirus exposure and HLA in healthy donors. TCRdb keeps only in-frame clones here, not all; method: immunoSEQ multiplex PCR. This repertoire includes tens of thousands of clones. The sample consisted of PBMCs. Receptors originate from a male donor in good health and CMV-seronegative. The CDR3 runs from the conserved cysteine through the conserved F or W. D genes are given only for firm matches.

CDR3	DNA	J	D	V
CASSLSGSGNGYTF	TGTGCCAGCAGCTTGTCCGGGAGTGGGAATGGCTACACCTTC	TRBJ1-2	.	TRBV5-4
CASSSTNQPQHF	TGTGCCAGCAGCTCGACTAATCAGCCCCAGCATTTT	TRBJ1-5	.	TRBV7-2
CASSYGTVPAYNEQFF	TGTGCCAGCAGTTACGGGACAGTTCCGGCCTACAATGAGCAGTTCTTC	TRBJ2-1	TRBD1	TRBV6-5
CASSLDDGPYEQYF	TGTGCCAGCAGCCTAGACGATGGGCCCTACGAGCAGTACTTC	TRBJ2-7	.	TRBV11-2
CASSLEGAGNQPQHF	TGTGCCAGCAGCTTAGAGGGGGCGGGCAATCAGCCCCAGCATTTT	TRBJ1-5	TRBD1	TRBV7-9
CASSGSSGNTIYF	TGTGCCAGCAGCGGTAGCTCTGGAAACACCATATATTTT	TRBJ1-3	.	TRBV25-1
CASSWGHRNTEAFF	TGTGCCAGCAGCTGGGGACACCGGAACACTGAAGCTTTCTTT	TRBJ1-1	.	TRBV7-3
CASRRGQNYTF	TGTGCCAGCAGGCGGGGACAGAACTACACCTTC	TRBJ1-2	TRBD1	TRBV19
CSAPTGNIQYF	TGCAGTGCTCCTACAGGGAACATTCAGTACTTC	TRBJ2-4	.	TRBV20-1
CASSYSVSYRSEQYF	TGTGCCAGCAGTTACTCGGTCTCCTACCGTTCCGAGCAGTACTTC	TRBJ2-7	.	TRBV6-5
CASSLATGQIYEQYF	TGTGCTAGCAGCTTAGCCACGGGACAGATCTACGAGCAGTACTTC	TRBJ2-7	TRBD1	TRBV7-7
CASSSDRASNEKLFF	TGCGCCAGCAGCAGCGACAGGGCTTCTAATGAAAAACTGTTTTTT	TRBJ1-4	TRBD1	TRBV5-1
CASSLGRNSYEQYF	TGTGCCAGCAGTCTGGGCAGGAACTCCTACGAGCAGTACTTC	TRBJ2-7	.	TRBV27
CASSPGDRGYNEQFF	TGTGCCAGCTCACCCGGAGACAGGGGGTACAATGAGCAGTTCTTC	TRBJ2-1	TRBD1	TRBV18
CASRKTGGFDSPLHF	TGTGCCAGCAGAAAGACAGGGGGCTTTGATTCACCCCTCCACTTT	TRBJ1-6	TRBD1	TRBV5-4
CASSLYPGQYGYTF	TGTGCCAGCAGCTTATACCCTGGACAGTATGGCTACACCTTC	TRBJ1-2	.	TRBV7-9
CASSLRGGDQETQYF	TGCGCCAGCTCCCTCCGCGGGGGGGACCAAGAGACCCAGTACTTC	TRBJ2-5	TRBD2	TRBV10-2
CASSDLTGSRYGYTF	TGTGCCAGCAGCGACCTGACAGGGTCTCGCTATGGCTACACCTTC	TRBJ1-2	TRBD1	TRBV9
CASSSEVFSGNTIYF	TGTGCCAGCAGCTCAGAGGTTTTCTCTGGAAACACCATATATTTT	TRBJ1-3	.	TRBV11-1
CASGLVPFLTGGSYEQYF	TGTGCTAGTGGTTTGGTGCCCTTCTTGACAGGGGGCTCCTACGAGCAGTACTTC	TRBJ2-7	TRBD1	TRBV12-5
CASSLSGGTKGGAFF	TGTGCCAGCAGCTTATCCGGAGGCACAAAAGGGGGAGCTTTCTTT	TRBJ1-1	.	TRBV7-9
CASSTRLAGSGNEQFF	TGTGCCAGCAGCACCCGACTAGCGGGTTCGGGCAATGAGCAGTTCTTC	TRBJ2-1	TRBD2	TRBV11-2
CASSKVTGDAEAFF	TGTGCCAGCAGCAAAGTAACAGGGGACGCTGAAGCTTTCTTT	TRBJ1-1	TRBD1	TRBV6-5
CASSPTGLYEQYF	TGTGCCAGCAGCCCGACAGGTCTTTACGAGCAGTACTTC	TRBJ2-7	.	TRBV7-9
CSVDLRRGLGGYTF	TGCAGCGTTGATCTCCGCAGGGGGTTAGGTGGCTACACCTTC	TRBJ1-2	TRBD1	TRBV29-1
CASSKGRVNEKLFF	TGTGCCAGTAGTAAGGGGAGGGTAAATGAAAAACTGTTTTTT	TRBJ1-4	.	TRBV19
CSVDRMNTEAFF	TGCAGCGTTGACAGGATGAACACTGAAGCTTTCTTT	TRBJ1-1	.	TRBV29-1
CASSASGYNEQFF	TGTGCCAGCAGCGCTTCAGGGTACAATGAGCAGTTCTTC	TRBJ2-1	.	TRBV9
CASSELGQGANTGELFF	TGTGCCAGCAGTGAACTAGGACAGGGGGCGAACACCGGGGAGCTGTTTTTT	TRBJ2-2	TRBD1	TRBV25-1
CASYFNYGYTF	TGTGCCAGCTATTTTAACTATGGCTACACCTTC	TRBJ1-2	.	TRBV6-5
CASRSSGNTIYF	TGTGCCAGCAGGAGCTCTGGAAACACCATATATTTT	TRBJ1-3	.	TRBV6-5
CASSLNGGQSHGYTF	TGTGCCAGCAGCTTAAACGGCGGACAATCGCATGGCTACACCTTC	TRBJ1-2	.	TRBV7-3
CASRRRGGSNTGELFF	TGTGCCAGCAGGCGGCGGGGGGGATCGAACACCGGGGAGCTGTTTTTT	TRBJ2-2	TRBD2	TRBV7-8
CASSWESGVGYGYTF	TGCGCCAGCAGCTGGGAGTCAGGGGTAGGCTATGGCTACACCTTC	TRBJ1-2	.	TRBV5-1
CAWSVLGGGLDEQFF	TGTGCCTGGAGTGTACTAGGGGGGGGACTCGATGAGCAGTTCTTC	TRBJ2-1	.	TRBV30
CATSRRGVHEQYF	TGTGCCACCAGCAGACGGGGGGTACACGAGCAGTACTTC	TRBJ2-7	TRBD2	TRBV15